The next 14 T cell receptor beta chains were all read from a single sample in a study of T-cell memory formation after mild COVID-19. TCRdb independently ran MiXCR on the 5' RACE reads; one entry per CDR3 protein. This table has about 560,000 distinct CDR3 sequences, roughly a sixth appearing once. The material sequenced was PBMCs or a T cell subset sorted from them (not recorded which). These receptors originate from an adult woman who had mild COVID-19 (a few samples of this study predate the infection). Cell type and time point are not known.

The rearrangement links TRBV20-1 to TRBJ1-2; TRBD1 might be the D (6 bases). The ends were cut back, 1 base at V and 6 bases at J, with 18 bases in the middle. The CDR3 is 15 residues long. CDR1 is DFQATT and CDR2 is SNEGSKA in the germline V gene (reference sequence). The CDR3 nucleotides read TGCAGTGCTAGAGTGGGGGGGGCCTCAAGGGATGGCTACACCTTC. Translated, it gives CSARVGGASRDGYTF.

The chain couples TRBV6-2 or TRBV6-3 to TRBJ1-6; D is uncertain. Germline V gene sequence: CDR1 MNHEY, CDR2 SVGEGT. The V end lost 5 bases, the J end lost 9 bases, and 17 bases lay between the germline ends. This CDR3 spans 15 amino acids. The CDR3 DNA sequence: TGTGCCAGCAGTCCCTGGACTCCGGCGGGTTCACCCCTCCACTTT. As protein: CASSPWTPAGSPLHF.

J is TRBJ1-5 and V is TRBV6-1; D might be TRBD1 (5 bases). With 8 bases removed from V and 1 base from J, the gap between germline ends came to 12 bases. The CDR3 has 14 amino acids. Looked up from germline, CDR1 is MNHNS and CDR2 is SASEGT. CDR3 DNA sequence: TGTGCCAGCGGGGGGGTAATAAGCAATCAGCCCCAGCATTTT. This translates into CASGGVISNQPQHF.

This clonotype was seen repeatedly, ten times or more. The gene calls are TRBV6-2 or TRBV6-3 and TRBJ2-7; 8 bases fit TRBD2. The junction had 6 bases not matched to a gene; V was cut back by 6 bases and J by 2 bases. This CDR3 comprises 14 residues. The germline CDR1 and CDR2 sequences are MNHEY and SVGEGT. CDR3 protein: CASRPAGGTYEQYF. The CDR3 DNA is TGTGCCAGCAGACCGGCGGGGGGTACCTACGAGCAGTACTTC.

This clonotype was seen a handful of times. This chain links TRBV7-9 with TRBJ1-1, with D possibly matching TRBD1 (5 bases). The CDR3 has 12 amino acids. The germline V gene encodes CDR1 SEHNR and CDR2 FQNEAQ (reference sequence). With 1 base removed from V and 6 bases from J, the gap between germline ends came to 6 bases. CDR3 loop: CASSLGDAEAFF. The CDR3 DNA is TGTGCCAGCAGCTTAGGGGACGCTGAAGCTTTCTTT.

This clonotype was counted a few times. The rearrangement links TRBV3-1 to TRBJ2-7, with 10 positions matching TRBD2. Germline lookup yields CDR1 LGHDT and CDR2 YNNKEL (reference sequence). J was trimmed by 3 bases and V by 4 bases; bases with no gene match: 9. CDR3 length: 16 residues. CDR3 sequence reads: CASSPGLAWGFYEQYF. DNA for the CDR3: TGTGCCAGCAGCCCGGGACTAGCGTGGGGTTTCTACGAGCAGTACTTC.

This clonotype was observed a few times. The chain recombines TRBV7-3 with TRBJ2-2; 8 bases fit TRBD1. This CDR3 has 15 amino acids. Germline CDR1 is SGHTA and CDR2 is FQGTGA. Trimming took 6 bases from V and 0 from J; bases not matched to a gene: 3. CDR3 in amino acids: CASRSGGANTGELFF. CDR3 DNA: TGTGCCAGCAGATCAGGGGGCGCGAACACCGGGGAGCTGTTTTTT.

J is TRBJ1-2 and V is TRBV5-5; no firm D call. The CDR3 has 15 residues. Germline V gives CDR1 SGHKS, CDR2 YYEKEE (reference sequence). Trimming removed 0 bases at V and 4 bases at J, with 13 bases between. The CDR3 region is CASSLVSDWSYGYTF. As DNA, the CDR3 is TGTGCCAGCAGCTTGGTCTCAGACTGGAGCTATGGCTACACCTTC.

This chain uses TRBV6-1 with TRBJ1-6; D remains ambiguous. The length of the CDR3 is 17 residues. Trimming took off 1 base at V and 6 bases at J, with 16 bases between the two ends. Per the germline V gene, CDR1 is MNHNS and CDR2 is SASEGT. CDR3 nucleotides: TGTGCCAGCAGTGAAGAGGATGTTGTACTAGGTAATTCACCCCTCCACTTT. Amino acid sequence: CASSEEDVVLGNSPLHF.

The V call is TRBV6-5, the J call TRBJ2-1; a weak D match, TRBD1 (6 bases). This CDR3 is 16 amino acids long. In germline, CDR1 is MNHEY, CDR2 SVGAGI. The ends were cut back, 5 bases at V and 7 bases at J, with 21 bases in the middle. DNA of the CDR3: TGTGCCAGCAGTGAACTACAGGGCAGAATCGCGAATGAGCAGTTCTTC. Encoded protein: CASSELQGRIANEQFF.

The genes are TRBV30 and TRBJ2-2; no clear D gene. The germline V and J ends were trimmed by 4 bases and 8 bases, with 11 bases remaining between them. This CDR3 is 12 amino acids long. The germline V gene encodes CDR1 GTSNPN and CDR2 SVGIG (reference sequence). The CDR3 DNA reads as TGTGCCTGGACCCCTCCGACAGGGGAGCTGTTTTTT. Its translation: CAWTPPTGELFF.

This clonotype was observed a handful of times. J is TRBJ2-7 and V is TRBV6-6, with 11 bases identical to TRBD2. J gave up 3 bases and V 6 bases, and 7 bases lay outside the gene matches. The CDR3 length is 15 residues. Germline V gene data show CDR1 as MNHNY and CDR2 as SVGAGI (reference sequence). The CDR3 DNA reads as TGTGCCAGCAGCCGTACTAGCGGGGGAAACTACGAGCAGTACTTC. Its translation: CASSRTSGGNYEQYF.

V usage is TRBV5-1 and J usage is TRBJ2-7, with TRBD2 identical over 7 bases. CDR1 and CDR2 from the germline V gene are SGHRS and YFSETQ. After removal of 4 bases from V and 3 bases from J, the junction contained 10 bases not matched to a gene. This CDR3 has 15 amino acids. CDR3 sequence: CASSPEASGLYEQYF. The CDR3 bases are TGCGCCAGCAGCCCTGAGGCTAGCGGTCTCTACGAGCAGTACTTC.

At least ten counts were recorded for this clonotype. The chain carries TRBV12-3 or TRBV12-4 and TRBJ1-1; D unresolved. V lost 6 bases and J lost 0, with 8 bases in between. The length of the CDR3 is 13 residues. The CDR3 protein is CASSLLMNTEAFF. For the CDR3, the DNA is TGTGCCAGCAGCTTATTGATGAACACTGAAGCTTTCTTT.